The 25 T cell receptor beta chains presented below share a single source sample, sequenced in a study of blood T cell repertoires in COVID-19. Clones were sequenced by immunoSEQ multiplex PCR, and TCRdb holds only the in-frame ones, with some missing. The profile shows approximately 190,000 clones, approximately 83% of them singletons. Sequenced material: PBMCs or T cells enriched from blood (not recorded which). These receptors were obtained from a man aged 40-55 years who had recovered from COVID-19.

The V call is TRBV7-9, the J call TRBJ2-3; 10 bases are a match to TRBD2. The CDR3 length is 17 residues. Germline V gene lookup returns CDR1 SEHNR and CDR2 FQNEAQ (reference sequence). Trimming at V came to 2 bases and at J to 0 bases, leaving 5 bases not matched to a gene. This CDR3 reads CASSLSPAGGSTDTQYF. The CDR3 region has the DNA TGTGCCAGCAGCTTATCCCCAGCGGGGGGGAGCACAGATACGCAGTATTTT.

The chain recombines TRBV7-9 with TRBJ2-1; 10 positions agree with TRBD2. V trimming: 5 bases; J trimming: 1 base; junction bases outside the gene matches: 20. This CDR3 contains 21 residues. Germline V gene lookup returns CDR1 SEHNR and CDR2 FQNEAQ (reference sequence). The chain's CDR3 is CASSSQTAGGPGGGSYNEQFF. CDR3 bases: TGTGCCAGCAGCAGCCAAACAGCGGGGGGGCCCGGCGGTGGATCCTACAATGAGCAGTTCTTC.

The chain is built from TRBV2 and TRBJ1-6, with unresolved D. CDR1 and CDR2 (germline): SNHLY, FYNNEI. The CDR3 consists of 13 residues. Trimming removed 5 bases at V and 8 bases at J, with 10 bases between. CDR3 amino acids: CASSTQPHSPLHF. For the CDR3, the DNA is TGTGCCAGCAGTACTCAACCCCATTCACCCCTCCACTTT.

The chain joins TRBV27 to TRBJ2-7, with 8 bases that match TRBD1. The CDR3 extends over 13 amino acids. V was clipped by 8 bases and J by 3 bases; unmatched bases: 6. Germline CDR1 reads MNHEY; CDR2 reads SMNVEV (reference sequence). In DNA, the CDR3 is TGTGCCAGCGCTCGGACAGGGATCTACGAGCAGTACTTC. Protein product: CASARTGIYEQYF.

The genes are TRBV7-9 and TRBJ1-2; no clear D. Germline V gene sequence: CDR1 SEHNR, CDR2 FQNEAQ (reference sequence). CDR3 size: 12 residues. The ends were cut back, 9 bases at V and 8 bases at J, with 16 bases in the middle. The CDR3, as DNA: TGTGCCAGTTGGAGCGGGGTAGGGGGCTACACCTTC. This encodes CASWSGVGGYTF.

The chain uses TRBV30 and TRBJ2-1; TRBD1 might be the D (6 bases). The CDR3 totals 14 residues. Per germline, CDR1 GTSNPN and CDR2 SVGIG (reference sequence). V was trimmed by 5 bases and J by 0 bases, leaving 11 bases between them. The CDR3 sequence: CAWQKDSSYNEQFF. As DNA, the CDR3 is TGTGCCTGGCAGAAGGACAGCTCCTACAATGAGCAGTTCTTC.

The V and J genes are TRBV5-6 and TRBJ1-5, with D possibly matching TRBD1 (5 bases). V gave up 2 bases and J gave up 6 bases, with 12 bases separating them. The CDR3 totals 14 residues. CDR1 is SGHDT and CDR2 is YYEEEE in the germline V gene. The CDR3 is CASSFAGSPQPQHF. CDR3 nucleotides: TGTGCCAGCAGCTTTGCAGGGTCTCCTCAGCCCCAGCATTTT.

The table lists this clone with many counts. This chain joins TRBV5-4 and TRBJ2-7; a weak D match, TRBD1 (6 bases). Germline V CDR1 and CDR2: SGHNT, YYREEE (reference sequence). Trimming took off 4 bases at V and 2 bases at J, with 16 bases between the two ends. The CDR3 loop spans 15 amino acids. The CDR3 reads CASSHIERTAYEQYF. CDR3 nucleotide sequence: TGTGCCAGCAGCCATATTGAACGGACAGCCTACGAGCAGTACTTC. The full variable domain, in which reference TRBV5-4 and TRBJ2-7 provide the parts outside the CDR3, is ETGVTQSPTHLIKTRGQQVTLRCSSQSGHNTVSWYQQALGQGPQFIFQYYREEENGRGNFPPRFSGLQFPNYSSELNVNALELDDSALYLCASSHIERTAYEQYFGPGTRLTVT.

The chain is built from TRBV24-1 and TRBJ1-2; 7 bases are a match to TRBD1. The CDR3 loop spans 15 amino acids. Germline V CDR1 and CDR2: KGHDR, SFDVKD. Trimming at V came to 3 bases and at J to 4 bases, leaving 7 bases not matched to a gene. The CDR3 sequence is CATSDPTGEAYGYTF. For the CDR3, the DNA is TGTGCCACCAGTGATCCTACAGGGGAGGCCTATGGCTACACCTTC.

The chain employs TRBV5-6 and TRBJ2-3; TRBD2 agrees at 8 bases. Germline CDR1 and CDR2: SGHDT and YYEEEE. The CDR3 covers 15 residues. Trimming took 4 bases from V and 0 from J; bases not matched to a gene: 4. The CDR3: CASSPAGASTDTQYF. In DNA form, the CDR3 reads TGTGCCAGCAGCCCAGCGGGGGCGAGCACAGATACGCAGTATTTT.

The chain joins TRBV2 to TRBJ1-2; D unclear. Germline CDR1 and CDR2: SNHLY and FYNNEI. The CDR3 length is 12 residues. Trimming cost V 5 bases and J 1 base, with 5 bases left between them. The CDR3 nucleotides are TGTGCCAGCAGTTACGGTAACTATGGCTACACCTTC. This encodes CASSYGNYGYTF.

This sequence joins TRBV5-1 and TRBJ2-1, with 9 nucleotides matching TRBD1. The CDR3 has 17 amino acids. Trimming removed 3 bases from V and 2 bases from J; junction bases left unmatched: 9. Germline V gene sequence: CDR1 SGHRS, CDR2 YFSETQ. The CDR3 spells CASSWTGQGPTYNEQFF. The CDR3 coding sequence is TGCGCCAGCAGCTGGACGGGACAGGGTCCCACCTACAATGAGCAGTTCTTC.

The CDR3 here is CASSMDSSNYGYTF. CDR3 in DNA: TGTGCCAGTAGTATGGACAGCTCTAACTATGGCTACACCTTC. The chain combines TRBV19 with TRBJ1-2; possible D gene TRBD1, 6 bases. Germline V gene data show CDR1 as LNHDA and CDR2 as SQIVND (reference sequence). The CDR3 has 14 amino acids. V dropped 3 bases and J dropped 0 bases, with 8 bases sitting between them. Based on the CDR3 plus reference TRBV19 and TRBJ1-2, the full variable domain is DGGITQSPKYLFRKEGQNVTLSCEQNLNHDAMYWYRQDPGQGLRLIYYSQIVNDFQKGDIAEGYSVSREKKESFPLTVTSAQKNPTAFYLCASSMDSSNYGYTFGSGTRLTVV.

The chain is built from TRBV19 and TRBJ1-2; D is possibly TRBD1 (6 bases). V was clipped by 3 bases and J by 3 bases, with 11 bases between them. This CDR3 spans 14 amino acids. Germline lookup yields CDR1 LNHDA and CDR2 SQIVND (reference sequence). In nucleotides, the CDR3 is TGTGCCAGTAGTATTAGGGACAAAGACTATGGCTACACCTTC. Translation: CASSIRDKDYGYTF.

This rearrangement joins TRBV5-1 to TRBJ1-1, with D unresolved. Germline CDR1 and CDR2: SGHRS and YFSETQ. V dropped 3 bases and J dropped 1 base, with 10 bases sitting between them. The CDR3 has 14 amino acids. In nucleotides, the CDR3 is TGCGCCAGCAGCTGGGGAGCTCCGAACACTGAAGCTTTCTTT. It encodes CASSWGAPNTEAFF.

The chain joins TRBV5-1 to TRBJ2-7; perhaps TRBD1 as D (6 bases). The germline CDR1 and CDR2 sequences are SGHRS and YFSETQ. The CDR3 consists of 14 residues. With 4 bases removed from V and 3 bases from J, the gap between germline ends came to 14 bases. Here the CDR3 reads CASSPGQTRYEQYF. CDR3 coding DNA: TGCGCCAGCAGCCCCGGACAGACCCGCTACGAGCAGTACTTC.

V and J are TRBV2 and TRBJ1-4; D gene unclear. The CDR3 is 13 residues long. The germline V and J ends were trimmed by 6 bases and 6 bases, with 11 bases remaining between them. Germline V CDR1 and CDR2: SNHLY, FYNNEI. DNA of the CDR3: TGTGCCAGCAGGGCCGGGGTGTATGAAAAACTGTTTTTT. Translating it yields CASRAGVYEKLFF.

This clone was recorded once. V and J are TRBV2 and TRBJ1-1; D perhaps matches TRBD1 (5 bases). V was trimmed by 7 bases and J by 3 bases, leaving 15 bases between them. The CDR3 contains 14 residues. Germline V gene data show CDR1 as SNHLY and CDR2 as FYNNEI. The CDR3 protein is CASNGALGYTEAFF. In nucleotides, the CDR3 is TGTGCCAGCAATGGGGCCTTAGGATACACTGAAGCTTTCTTT.

The rearrangement links TRBV4-3 to TRBJ1-6; D gene ambiguous. CDR3 size: 11 residues. V dropped 1 base and J dropped 15 bases, with 7 bases sitting between them. Germline V gene sequence: CDR1 LGHNA, CDR2 YSLEER. This CDR3 is CASSQGTYLHF. DNA for the CDR3: TGCGCCAGCAGCCAAGGAACCTACCTCCACTTT.

The CDR3 coding sequence is TGTGCCAGCAGCCAATCCGCAGCCAGGGAGGGCGGCTACACCTTC. Its protein is CASSQSAAREGGYTF. The chain carries TRBV16 and TRBJ1-2, with D possibly matching TRBD1 (5 bases). Trimming cost V 0 bases and J 8 bases, with 16 bases left between them. CDR1 KGHSY and CDR2 FQNENV come from the germline V gene. CDR3 size: 15 residues.

Only one count was recorded for this clone. CDR3 nucleotides: TGTGCCAGCAGCCAAGAAGCGGGACAGGGGGCTTCGGTCCAGCATTTT. This sequence encodes CASSQEAGQGASVQHF. The gene calls are TRBV4-2 and TRBJ1-5; 12 bases align to TRBD1. J gave up 12 bases and V 0 bases, and 9 bases lay outside the gene matches. This CDR3 comprises 16 residues. Per germline, CDR1 LGHNA and CDR2 YNFKEQ.

This sequence joins TRBV7-2 and TRBJ1-3; unclear D gene. CDR1 is SGHTA and CDR2 is FQGNSA in the germline V gene. This CDR3 region has 16 residues. Trimming took off 4 bases at V and 0 bases at J, with 13 bases between the two ends. The DNA of the CDR3 is TGTGCCAGCAGCTATGGGAGAGGGCGCTCTGGAAACACCATATATTTT. Its translation: CASSYGRGRSGNTIYF.

V gene TRBV19 combines with J gene TRBJ2-1, with 8 bases identical to TRBD1. CDR1 is LNHDA and CDR2 is SQIVND in the germline V gene (reference sequence). J gave up 0 bases and V 6 bases, and 4 bases lay outside the gene matches. The CDR3 runs 15 residues. This CDR3 reads CASSPTGGSYNEQFF. DNA of the CDR3: TGTGCCAGTAGCCCCACAGGGGGCTCCTACAATGAGCAGTTCTTC.

The chain is built from TRBV27 and TRBJ2-1, with D possibly TRBD2 on 6 matching bases. Trimming removed 5 bases from V and 4 bases from J, with 18 bases in between. The CDR3 totals 16 residues. The germline gives CDR1 MNHEY, CDR2 SMNVEV (reference sequence). CDR3 bases: TGTGCCAGCAGTCCCCGTGTGGGGGGTAAGTACAATGAGCAGTTCTTC. Its protein is CASSPRVGGKYNEQFF.

The chain combines TRBV11-2 with TRBJ1-5; 7 bases fit TRBD1. V was pared by 5 bases and J by 4 bases, with 11 bases of the junction left unmatched. Germline V lookup: CDR1 SGHAT, CDR2 FQNNGV. CDR3 length: 16 residues. CDR3: CASSNRPGQPNQPQHF. In DNA form, the CDR3 reads TGTGCCAGCAGCAACCGACCGGGACAGCCGAATCAGCCCCAGCATTTT.